This T cell receptor (beta chain) comes out of a study of shared clonotypes between healthy human individuals. CD45RO-negative, CCR7-positively selected cells formed the naive CD8 fraction, excluding terminally differentiated effector memory CD45RA+ cells. The CDR3 consists of 14 residues. Germline V CDR1 and CDR2: LNHDA, SQIVND (reference sequence). V was clipped by 9 bases and J by 1 base; unmatched bases: 7. As originally analysed: ImmunoSEQ output lacked quality scores and full-length reads, limiting matched filtering. TCRdb's table, derived via immunoSEQ multiplex PCR, lists solely in-frame clones and lacks some. V, J and clone size derive from that table, while D and trimming were established from the DNA sequence. The table includes roughly 2.1 million clones, under 95% detected once.

The rearrangement links TRBV19 to TRBJ1-1; 8 bases agree with TRBD1. Sequenced input: naive CD8+ T cells from PBMCs. The clonotype comes from a young man in good health. Some clones in this sample may be carry-over from other donors' samples. DNA of the CDR3: TGTGCCAGCAATCCCGGGACAGGGAACACTGAAGCTTTCTTT. Translation gives CASNPGTGNTEAFF.